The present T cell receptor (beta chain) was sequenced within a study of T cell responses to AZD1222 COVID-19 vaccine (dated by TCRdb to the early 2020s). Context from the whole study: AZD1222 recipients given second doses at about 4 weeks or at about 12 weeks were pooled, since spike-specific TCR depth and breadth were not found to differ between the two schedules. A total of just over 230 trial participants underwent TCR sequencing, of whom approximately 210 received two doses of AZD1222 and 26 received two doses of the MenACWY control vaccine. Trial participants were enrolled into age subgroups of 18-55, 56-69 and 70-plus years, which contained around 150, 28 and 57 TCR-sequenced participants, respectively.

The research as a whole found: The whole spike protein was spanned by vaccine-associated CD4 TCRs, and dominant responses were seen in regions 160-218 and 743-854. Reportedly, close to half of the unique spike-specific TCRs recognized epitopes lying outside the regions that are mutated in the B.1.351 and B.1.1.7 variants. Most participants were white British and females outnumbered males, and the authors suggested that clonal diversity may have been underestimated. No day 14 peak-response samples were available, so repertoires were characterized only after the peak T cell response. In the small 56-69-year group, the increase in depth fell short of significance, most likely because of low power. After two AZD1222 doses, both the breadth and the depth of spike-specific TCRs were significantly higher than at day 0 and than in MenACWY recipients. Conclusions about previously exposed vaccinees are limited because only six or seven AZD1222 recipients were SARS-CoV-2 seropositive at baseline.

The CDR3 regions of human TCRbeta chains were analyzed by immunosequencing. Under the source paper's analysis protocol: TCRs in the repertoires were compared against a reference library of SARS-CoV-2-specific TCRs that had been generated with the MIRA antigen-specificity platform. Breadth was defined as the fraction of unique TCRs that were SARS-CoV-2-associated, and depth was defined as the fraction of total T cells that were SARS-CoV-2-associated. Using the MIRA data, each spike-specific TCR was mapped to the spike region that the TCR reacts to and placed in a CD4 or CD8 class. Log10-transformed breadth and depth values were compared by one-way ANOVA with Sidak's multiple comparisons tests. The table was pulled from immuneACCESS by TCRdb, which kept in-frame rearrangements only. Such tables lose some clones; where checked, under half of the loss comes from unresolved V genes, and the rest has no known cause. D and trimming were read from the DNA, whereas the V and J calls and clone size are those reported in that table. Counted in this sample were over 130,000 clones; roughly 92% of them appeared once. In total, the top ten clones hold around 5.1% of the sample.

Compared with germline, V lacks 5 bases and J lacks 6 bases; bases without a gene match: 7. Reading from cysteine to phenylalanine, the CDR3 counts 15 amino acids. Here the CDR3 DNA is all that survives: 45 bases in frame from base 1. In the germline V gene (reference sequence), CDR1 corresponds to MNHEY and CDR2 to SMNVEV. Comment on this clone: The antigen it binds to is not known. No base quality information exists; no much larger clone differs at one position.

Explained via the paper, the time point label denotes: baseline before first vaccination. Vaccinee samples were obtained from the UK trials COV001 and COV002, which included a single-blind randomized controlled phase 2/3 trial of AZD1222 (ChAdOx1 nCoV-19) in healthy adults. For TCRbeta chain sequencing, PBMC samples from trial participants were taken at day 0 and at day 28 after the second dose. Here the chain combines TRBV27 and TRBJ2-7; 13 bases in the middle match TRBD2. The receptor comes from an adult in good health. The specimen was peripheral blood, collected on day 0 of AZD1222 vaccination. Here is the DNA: TGTGCCAGCAGTCTCAGGACTAGCGGGAGTTTCGAGCAGTACTTC. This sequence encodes CASSLRTSGSFEQYF.